This T cell receptor (beta chain) came from a study of HIV-infected patients and healthy controls. This clonotype was counted between two and nine times. MiXCR was run by TCRdb on the 5' RACE reads, yielding one entry per CDR3 protein. This sample has about 67,000 distinct CDR3 sequences, with roughly 16% found just once. Germline V CDR1 and CDR2: DFQATT, SNEGSKA (reference sequence). The CDR3 length is 14 residues. V lost 2 bases, J lost 1 base, and 12 bases lay in between. Sequencing was done on a sample of CD4+ T cells from blood. The receptor was derived from a human donor in good health. The chain combines TRBV20-1 with TRBJ2-7, with D possibly being TRBD1 (6 bases). CDR3 sequence reads: CSARQEDRSYEQYF. For the CDR3, the DNA is TGCAGTGCTAGACAGGAGGACAGATCCTACGAGCAGTACTTC.